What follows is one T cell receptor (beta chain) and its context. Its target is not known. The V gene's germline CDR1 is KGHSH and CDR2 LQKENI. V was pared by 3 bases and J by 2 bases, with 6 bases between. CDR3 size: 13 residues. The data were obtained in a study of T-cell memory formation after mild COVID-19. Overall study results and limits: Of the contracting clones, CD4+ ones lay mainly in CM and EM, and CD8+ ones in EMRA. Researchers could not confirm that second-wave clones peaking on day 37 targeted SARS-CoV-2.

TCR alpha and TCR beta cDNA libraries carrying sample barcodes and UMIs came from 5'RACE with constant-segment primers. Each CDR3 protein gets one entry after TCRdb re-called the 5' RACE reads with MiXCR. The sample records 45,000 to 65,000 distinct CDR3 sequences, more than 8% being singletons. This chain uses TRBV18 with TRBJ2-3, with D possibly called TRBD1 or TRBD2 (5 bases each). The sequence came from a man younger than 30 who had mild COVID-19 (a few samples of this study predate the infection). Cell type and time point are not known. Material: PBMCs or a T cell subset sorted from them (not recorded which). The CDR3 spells CASSPGVTDTQYF. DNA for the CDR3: TGTGCCAGCTCACCGGGGGTCACAGATACGCAGTATTTT.